This is a list of T cell receptor beta chains from one sample in a study of lymphopenia after photon versus proton radiotherapy. The protocol was immunoSEQ multiplex PCR, while the TCRdb copy is restricted to in-frame clones and leaves out a portion. The sample holds tens of thousands of clones; 90% are singletons and the top ten take 0.75% to 0.9%. Here the sequenced sample was peripheral blood, taken from a patient treated with photon-based radiotherapy. The receptor source for this set is a woman aged 45-65 years with cholangiocarcinoma. Both conserved end residues are part of each CDR3. Each record gives: V gene, D gene, J gene, clone size, CDR3 length, CDR3 protein, CDR3 DNA. The D gene is left open where the match is weak. Clone size is stated in some rows and not others, as once, few, many or a class when expanded.

V: TRBV19; D: TRBD1; J: TRBJ1-2; size: NA; length: 12; CDR3: CASSRTGEGYTF; DNA: TGTGCCAGTAGCAGGACAGGGGAAGGCTACACCTTC
V: TRBV10-3; D: NA; J: TRBJ1-3; size: NA; length: 15; CDR3: CAISPTGEGVNTIYF; DNA: TGTGCCATCAGTCCCACAGGAGAAGGGGTTAACACCATATATTTT
V: TRBV7-2; D: NA; J: TRBJ2-7; size: NA; length: 13; CDR3: CASSLGRTYEQYF; DNA: TGTGCCAGCAGCTTAGGGCGTACCTACGAGCAGTACTTC
V: TRBV18; D: NA; J: TRBJ1-4; size: NA; length: 14; CDR3: CASSRGGTNEKLFF; DNA: TGTGCCAGCTCACGAGGGGGTACAAATGAAAAACTGTTTTTT
V: TRBV25-1; D: TRBD1; J: TRBJ1-1; size: NA; length: 15; CDR3: CASSQSRQGRRGAFF; DNA: TGTGCCAGCAGTCAGTCTAGACAGGGGAGGAGGGGAGCTTTCTTT
V: TRBV7-2; D: NA; J: TRBJ1-1; size: NA; length: 15; CDR3: CASSSVWGARTEAFF; DNA: TGTGCCAGCAGCTCTGTCTGGGGGGCGCGAACTGAAGCTTTCTTT
V: TRBV7-8; D: NA; J: TRBJ1-3; size: NA; length: 16; CDR3: CASSPRRTRSGNTIYF; DNA: TGTGCCAGCAGCCCTAGGAGGACCCGCTCTGGAAACACCATATATTTT
V: TRBV28; D: NA; J: TRBJ1-3; size: NA; length: 15; CDR3: CASSSTGNSGNTIYF; DNA: TGTGCCAGCAGTTCCACAGGAAACTCTGGAAACACCATATATTTT
V: TRBV7-2; D: NA; J: TRBJ1-5; size: NA; length: 13; CDR3: CASSPDSNQPQHF; DNA: TGTGCCAGCAGCCCAGATAGCAATCAGCCCCAGCATTTT
V: TRBV11-2; D: NA; J: TRBJ1-2; size: NA; length: 14; CDR3: CASSFEQTVYGYTF; DNA: TGTGCCAGCAGCTTTGAACAGACAGTTTATGGCTACACCTTC
V: TRBV7-9; D: TRBD1; J: TRBJ1-2; size: once; length: 16; CDR3: CASSLKFGTGNYGYTF; DNA: TGTGCCAGCAGCTTAAAGTTTGGGACAGGCAACTATGGCTACACCTTC
V: TRBV19; D: NA; J: TRBJ1-1; size: NA; length: 14; CDR3: CASSILAVNTEAFF; DNA: TGTGCCAGTAGTATCCTGGCCGTGAACACTGAAGCTTTCTTT
V: TRBV7-9; D: TRBD1; J: TRBJ1-1; size: NA; length: 15; CDR3: CASRPPGTANTEAFF; DNA: TGTGCCAGCAGACCCCCCGGGACAGCGAACACTGAAGCTTTCTTT
V: TRBV4-3; D: NA; J: TRBJ1-4; size: once; length: 15; CDR3: CASSQGTGTNEKLFF; DNA: TGCGCCAGCAGCCAGGGAACAGGGACTAATGAAAAACTGTTTTTT
V: TRBV18; D: NA; J: TRBJ1-5; size: NA; length: 14; CDR3: CASTRGGGDQPQHF; DNA: TGTGCCAGCACACGAGGGGGTGGGGATCAGCCCCAGCATTTT
V: TRBV4-3; D: NA; J: TRBJ2-5; size: once; length: 13; CDR3: CASSQLTGETQYF; DNA: TGCGCCAGCAGCCAACTTACCGGGGAGACCCAGTACTTC
V: TRBV7-9; D: TRBD2; J: TRBJ2-5; size: NA; length: 14; CDR3: CASSLAGGQQTQYF; DNA: TGTGCCAGCAGCCTAGCGGGGGGGCAACAGACCCAGTACTTC
V: TRBV7-2; D: TRBD2; J: TRBJ2-3; size: NA; length: 12; CDR3: CASSFSGGLQYF; DNA: TGTGCCAGCAGCTTTAGCGGGGGCCTGCAGTATTTT
V: TRBV7-2; D: NA; J: TRBJ1-1; size: NA; length: 13; CDR3: CASSLQGNTEAFF; DNA: TGTGCCAGCAGCCTACAGGGGAACACTGAAGCTTTCTTT
V: TRBV4-3; D: NA; J: TRBJ1-2; size: NA; length: 15; CDR3: CASSHTRRGVYGYTF; DNA: TGCGCCAGCAGCCACACAAGGCGGGGGGTCTATGGCTACACCTTC
V: TRBV7-2; D: NA; J: TRBJ1-2; size: NA; length: 16; CDR3: CASSLEGVSGPRGYTF; DNA: TGTGCCAGCAGCTTAGAGGGGGTTTCAGGGCCGCGCGGCTACACCTTC
V: TRBV4-1; D: TRBD2; J: TRBJ2-5; size: NA; length: 15; CDR3: CASSQVTSGEETQYF; DNA: TGCGCCAGCAGCCAAGTTACTAGCGGGGAAGAGACCCAGTACTTC
V: TRBV27; D: TRBD1; J: TRBJ1-1; size: NA; length: 14; CDR3: CASQIRGLNTEAFF; DNA: TGTGCCAGTCAGATCAGGGGGCTTAACACTGAAGCTTTCTTT
V: TRBV4-1; D: TRBD2; J: TRBJ2-3; size: NA; length: 20; CDR3: CASSLGPGLAGARGTDTQYF; DNA: TGCGCCAGCAGCCTTGGACCGGGACTAGCGGGGGCCCGGGGCACAGATACGCAGTATTTT
V: TRBV5-1; D: TRBD1; J: TRBJ1-4; size: NA; length: 15; CDR3: CASRGRDSINEKLFF; DNA: TGCGCCAGCAGGGGGAGGGACAGTATTAATGAAAAACTGTTTTTT
V: TRBV4-1; D: TRBD1; J: TRBJ1-4; size: NA; length: 14; CDR3: CASSQGQGLEKLFF; DNA: TGCGCCAGCAGCCAAGGACAGGGGCTCGAAAAACTGTTTTTT
V: TRBV10-3; D: NA; J: TRBJ1-2; size: NA; length: 11; CDR3: CAITDQGGYTF; DNA: TGTGCCATCACAGATCAGGGGGGCTACACCTTC
V: TRBV4-3; D: NA; J: TRBJ1-4; size: NA; length: 15; CDR3: CASSQVWDFNEKLFF; DNA: TGCGCCAGCAGCCAAGTCTGGGACTTTAATGAAAAACTGTTTTTT
V: TRBV5-4; D: TRBD1; J: TRBJ1-2; size: NA; length: 13; CDR3: CASSNPGQPRITF; DNA: TGTGCCAGCAGCAATCCGGGACAGCCTCGGATCACCTTC
V: TRBV11-2; D: NA; J: TRBJ1-4; size: NA; length: 14; CDR3: CASSPPSPNEKLFF; DNA: TGTGCCAGCAGCCCTCCAAGTCCGAATGAAAAACTGTTTTTT
V: TRBV29-1; D: TRBD1; J: TRBJ2-1; size: NA; length: 13; CDR3: CSVVTGGRNEQFF; DNA: TGCAGCGTGGTGACAGGGGGAAGAAATGAGCAGTTCTTC
V: TRBV6-6; D: TRBD1; J: TRBJ2-1; size: NA; length: 14; CDR3: CASRTDRSYNEQFF; DNA: TGTGCCAGCAGAACGGACAGGAGCTACAATGAGCAGTTCTTC
V: TRBV5-1; D: TRBD2; J: TRBJ2-3; size: once; length: 16; CDR3: CASRGEGLGGTDTQYF; DNA: TGCGCCAGCAGAGGGGAAGGACTAGGAGGAACAGATACGCAGTATTTT
V: TRBV19; D: NA; J: TRBJ1-2; size: NA; length: 14; CDR3: CASSRVSRGYGYTF; DNA: TGTGCCAGTAGTAGGGTCTCGAGGGGCTATGGCTACACCTTC
V: TRBV6-5; D: NA; J: TRBJ1-1; size: NA; length: 14; CDR3: CASKISLMNTEAFF; DNA: TGTGCCAGCAAAATCAGCCTCATGAACACTGAAGCTTTCTTT
V: TRBV11-2; D: NA; J: TRBJ1-1; size: few; length: 15; CDR3: CASSLAWAGLAEAFF; DNA: TGTGCCAGCAGCTTAGCCTGGGCAGGGTTGGCTGAAGCTTTCTTT
V: TRBV30; D: NA; J: TRBJ2-7; size: NA; length: 12; CDR3: CAWSVQVTEQYF; DNA: TGTGCCTGGAGTGTGCAAGTTACCGAGCAGTACTTC
V: TRBV5-6; D: NA; J: TRBJ2-2; size: once; length: 15; CDR3: CASSFVNIDTGELFF; DNA: TGTGCCAGCAGCTTCGTAAACATCGACACCGGGGAGCTGTTTTTT
V: TRBV7-8; D: NA; J: TRBJ1-2; size: NA; length: 16; CDR3: CASSLGAGGALNGYTF; DNA: TGTGCCAGCAGCTTAGGAGCGGGGGGCGCACTTAATGGCTACACCTTC
V: TRBV19; D: NA; J: TRBJ2-7; size: NA; length: 14; CDR3: CASSPGQPGGEQYF; DNA: TGTGCCAGTAGTCCGGGACAGCCGGGGGGGGAGCAGTACTTC
V: TRBV13; D: TRBD2; J: TRBJ2-2; size: NA; length: 19; CDR3: CASSLAGLAGVANTGELFF; DNA: TGTGCCAGCAGCTTAGCCGGGCTAGCGGGGGTTGCGAACACCGGGGAGCTGTTTTTT
V: TRBV9; D: TRBD1; J: TRBJ1-1; size: NA; length: 17; CDR3: CASSVAGTGVVDTEAFF; DNA: TGTGCCAGCAGCGTAGCCGGGACAGGGGTGGTGGACACTGAAGCTTTCTTT
V: TRBV7-8; D: TRBD1; J: TRBJ2-7; size: NA; length: 14; CDR3: CASSLPGQGYEQYF; DNA: TGTGCCAGCAGCTTACCCGGACAGGGTTACGAGCAGTACTTC
V: TRBV6-4; D: TRBD1; J: TRBJ1-2; size: NA; length: 14; CDR3: CASSVGTGYGGYTF; DNA: TGTGCCAGCAGTGTTGGGACAGGGTACGGTGGCTACACCTTC